This TCR beta chain was recorded in a study of T cell repertoires in cytomegalovirus infection. Overall study: Indications came from public TCR beta signatures; they pointed to CMV infection and to a matching HLA type.

The CDR3 is 14 amino acids. The germline gives CDR1 PRHDT, CDR2 FYEKMQ (reference sequence). Trimming left V 4 bases short and J 0 bases short, with 8 bases between. A single record per CDR3 protein comes from TCRdb applying MiXCR to the reads. Of roughly 78,000 distinct CDR3 sequences in the sample, roughly 37% were seen once. As regards this clonotype: The antigen is unknown.

The chain combines TRBV13 with TRBJ2-3; D gene ambiguous. The sequences come from CD8+ T cells from cultured PBMCs, collected from culture after CMV antigen stimulation. The clonotype comes from a human donor in good health (CMV status not recorded). Some clones in this sample may be carry-over from other donors' samples. The CDR3: CASSSTASTDTQYF. DNA for the CDR3: TGTGCCAGCAGCTCGACCGCTAGCACAGATACGCAGTATTTT.